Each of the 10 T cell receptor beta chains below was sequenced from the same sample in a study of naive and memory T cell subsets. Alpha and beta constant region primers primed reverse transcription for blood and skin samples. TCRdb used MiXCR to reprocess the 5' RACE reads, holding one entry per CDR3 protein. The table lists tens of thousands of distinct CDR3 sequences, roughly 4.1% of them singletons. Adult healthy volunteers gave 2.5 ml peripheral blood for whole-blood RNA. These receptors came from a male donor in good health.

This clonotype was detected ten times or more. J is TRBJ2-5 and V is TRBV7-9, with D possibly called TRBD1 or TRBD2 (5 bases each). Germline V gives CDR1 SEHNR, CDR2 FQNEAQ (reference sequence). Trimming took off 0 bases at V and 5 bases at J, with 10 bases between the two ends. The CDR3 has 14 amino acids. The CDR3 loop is CASSLAGVLETQYF. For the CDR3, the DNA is TGTGCCAGCAGCTTAGCGGGGGTACTGGAGACCCAGTACTTC.

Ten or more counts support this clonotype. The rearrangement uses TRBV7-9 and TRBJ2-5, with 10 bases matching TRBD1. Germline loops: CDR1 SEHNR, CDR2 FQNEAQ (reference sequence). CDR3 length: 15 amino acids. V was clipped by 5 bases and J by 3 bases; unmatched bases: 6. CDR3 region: CASSQTGGGKETQYF. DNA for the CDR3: TGTGCCAGCAGCCAGACAGGGGGCGGAAAAGAGACCCAGTACTTC. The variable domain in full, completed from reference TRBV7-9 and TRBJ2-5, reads DTGVSQNPRHKITKRGQNVTFRCDPISEHNRLYWYRQTLGQGPEFLTYFQNEAQLEKSRLLSDRFSAERPKGSFSTLEIQRTEQGDSAMYLCASSQTGGGKETQYFGPGTRLLVL.

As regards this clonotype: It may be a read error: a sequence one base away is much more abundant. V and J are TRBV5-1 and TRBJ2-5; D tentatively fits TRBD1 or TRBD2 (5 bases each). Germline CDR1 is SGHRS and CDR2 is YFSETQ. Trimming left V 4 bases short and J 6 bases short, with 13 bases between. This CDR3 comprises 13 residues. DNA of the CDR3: TGCGCCAGCAGCCCTCTCCTGGGACAGACCCAGTACTTC. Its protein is CASSPLLGQTQYF.

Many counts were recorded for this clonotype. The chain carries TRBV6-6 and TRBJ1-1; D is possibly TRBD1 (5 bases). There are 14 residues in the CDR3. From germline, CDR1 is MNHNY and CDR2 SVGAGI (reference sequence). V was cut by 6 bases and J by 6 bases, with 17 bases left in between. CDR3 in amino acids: CASRGGRESAEAFF. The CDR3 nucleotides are TGTGCCAGCAGGGGTGGCAGGGAGAGCGCTGAAGCTTTCTTT.

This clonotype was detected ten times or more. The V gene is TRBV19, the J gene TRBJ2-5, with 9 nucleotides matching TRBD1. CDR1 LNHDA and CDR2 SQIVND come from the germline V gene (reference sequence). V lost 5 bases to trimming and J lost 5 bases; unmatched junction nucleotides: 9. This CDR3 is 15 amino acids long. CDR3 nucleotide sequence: TGTGCCAGTAGTCCCTGGACAGGGGTGCGTGAGACCCAGTACTTC. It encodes CASSPWTGVRETQYF. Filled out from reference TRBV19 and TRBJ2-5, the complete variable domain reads DGGITQSPKYLFRKEGQNVTLSCEQNLNHDAMYWYRQDPGQGLRLIYYSQIVNDFQKGDIAEGYSVSREKKESFPLTVTSAQKNPTAFYLCASSPWTGVRETQYFGPGTRLLVL.

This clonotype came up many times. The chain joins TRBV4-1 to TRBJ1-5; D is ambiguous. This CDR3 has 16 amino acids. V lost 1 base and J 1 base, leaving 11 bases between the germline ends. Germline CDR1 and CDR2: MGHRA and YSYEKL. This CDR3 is CASSQVSGQSNQPQHF. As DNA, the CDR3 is TGCGCCAGCAGCCAAGTTTCCGGGCAGAGCAATCAGCCCCAGCATTTT.

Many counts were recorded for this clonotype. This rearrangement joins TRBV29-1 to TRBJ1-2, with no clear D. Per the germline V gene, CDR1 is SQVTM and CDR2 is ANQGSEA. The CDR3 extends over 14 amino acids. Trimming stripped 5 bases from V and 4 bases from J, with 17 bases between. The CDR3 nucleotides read TGCAGCGTTACCCCTGAGGTAGTTGGCTATGGCTACACCTTC. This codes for CSVTPEVVGYGYTF.

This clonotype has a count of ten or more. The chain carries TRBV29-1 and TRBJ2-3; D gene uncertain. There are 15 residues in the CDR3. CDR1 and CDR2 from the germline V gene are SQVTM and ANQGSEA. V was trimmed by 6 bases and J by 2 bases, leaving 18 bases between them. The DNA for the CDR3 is TGCAGCGTCCACCCCGTGGGCAGCTACACAGATACGCAGTATTTT. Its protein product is CSVHPVGSYTDTQYF.

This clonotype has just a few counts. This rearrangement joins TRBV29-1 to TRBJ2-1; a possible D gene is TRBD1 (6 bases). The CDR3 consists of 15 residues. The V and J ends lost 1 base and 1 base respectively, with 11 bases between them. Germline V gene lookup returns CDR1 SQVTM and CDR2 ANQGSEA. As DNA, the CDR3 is TGCAGCGTTGAAGGACCTACAGGGTCCTACAATGAGCAGTTCTTC. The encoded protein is CSVEGPTGSYNEQFF.

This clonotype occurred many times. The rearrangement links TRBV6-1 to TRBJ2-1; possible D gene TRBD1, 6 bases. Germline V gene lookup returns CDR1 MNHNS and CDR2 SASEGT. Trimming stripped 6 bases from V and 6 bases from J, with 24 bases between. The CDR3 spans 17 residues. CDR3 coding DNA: TGTGCCAGCAGCCAACATCCAGGGGCCACTAGGATCAATGAGCAGTTCTTC. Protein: CASSQHPGATRINEQFF.